The T cell receptor beta chain under discussion was sequenced for a study of cytotoxic CD8 clonotypes in ibrutinib-treated CLL. The study, taken as a whole, reports: Before falling back toward baseline at progression, clonality had risen at the time of ibrutinib response.

Worth noting for this clone: Its antigen is not identified.

Only in-frame clones appear in the TCRdb table, and some are missing; sequencing was by immunoSEQ multiplex PCR. This table has roughly 130,000 clones, roughly 90% appearing once. Deletions cut 4 bases from V and 6 bases from J, with 13 bases between. The CDR3 contains 13 residues. Germline-derived CDR1 and CDR2 are LNHDA and SQIVND (reference sequence). The sequence was obtained from a human donor with chronic lymphocytic leukemia. This sample comprised PBMCs, obtained after 12 months of ibrutinib treatment. This rearrangement joins TRBV19 to TRBJ2-7; D unresolved. The CDR3 bases are TGTGCCAGTAGTAACCGAAAGAACGGCGAGCAGTACTTC. It codes for CASSNRKNGEQYF. The variable domain in full, with the rest retrieved from reference TRBV19 and TRBJ2-7, is DGGITQSPKYLFRKEGQNVTLSCEQNLNHDAMYWYRQDPGQGLRLIYYSQIVNDFQKGDIAEGYSVSREKKESFPLTVTSAQKNPTAFYLCASSNRKNGEQYFGPGTRLTVT.